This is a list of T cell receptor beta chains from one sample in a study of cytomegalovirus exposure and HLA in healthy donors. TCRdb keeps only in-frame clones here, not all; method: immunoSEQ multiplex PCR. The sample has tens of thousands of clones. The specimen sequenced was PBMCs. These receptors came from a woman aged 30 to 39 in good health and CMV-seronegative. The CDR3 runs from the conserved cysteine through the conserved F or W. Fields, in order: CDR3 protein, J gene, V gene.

CASSPSGRGDGWAEAFF | TRBJ1-1 | TRBV18
CASSLSGFQETQYF | TRBJ2-5 | TRBV7-7
CASRDGTQNQPQHF | TRBJ1-5 | TRBV6-1
CASSNYGGPNTDTQYF | TRBJ2-3 | TRBV27
CAWSPLAGGPYEQYF | TRBJ2-7 | TRBV30
CAWREGLDSNSPLHF | TRBJ1-6 | TRBV30
CASSSEPGLPGYTF | TRBJ1-2 | TRBV5-1
CASSVTGGRTDTQYF | TRBJ2-3 | TRBV6-1
CASSSTGGETQYF | TRBJ2-5 | TRBV19
CASSKLAPTDTQYF | TRBJ2-3 | TRBV6-6
CASSRGTGRGTEAFF | TRBJ1-1 | TRBV5-1
CASSYDRYEQYF | TRBJ2-7 | TRBV2
CASRAYRGYTQYF | TRBJ2-3 | TRBV6-1
CASSPTGTGNEPQHF | TRBJ1-5 | TRBV18
CASGLGGGREAFF | TRBJ1-1 | TRBV12-5
CASSIAGGLGAEAFF | TRBJ1-1 | TRBV19
CASSTGLAGGNEQFF | TRBJ2-1 | TRBV19
CASSPLAAGTNMNTEAFF | TRBJ1-1 | TRBV4-1
CASSQDRTGATTEAFF | TRBJ1-1 | TRBV4-1
CASSLAGIEAFF | TRBJ1-1 | TRBV5-4
CASSLYGGERGYTF | TRBJ1-2 | TRBV5-1
CASSQAASGIYNEQFF | TRBJ2-1 | TRBV4-1
CASSPGQGATNTEAFF | TRBJ1-1 | TRBV4-1
CASSSRYSNQPQHF | TRBJ1-5 | TRBV27
CAASGTSGYQETQYF | TRBJ2-5 | TRBV10-3
CASSSRSWTGEAYTF | TRBJ1-2 | TRBV6-5
CASSHTGTVNTEAFF | TRBJ1-1 | TRBV5-1
CASSSGQGNEQFF | TRBJ2-1 | TRBV19
CAWTGGSLGTDTQYF | TRBJ2-3 | TRBV30
CASSVSGLYNEQFF | TRBJ2-1 | TRBV7-9
CASSIKDRGDWRTEAFF | TRBJ1-1 | TRBV4-1
CASSTRLTSVSTDTQYF | TRBJ2-3 | TRBV7-6
CASSVLSGLDNEQFF | TRBJ2-1 | TRBV6-1
CACRTPRDSYEQYF | TRBJ2-7 | TRBV30
CASSYGGMSEAFF | TRBJ1-1 | TRBV6-5
CASSLDRGHSQYF | TRBJ2-5 | TRBV11-3
CASSLYPGTIYF | TRBJ1-3 | TRBV11-2
CASSPTGAYGYTF | TRBJ1-2 | TRBV27
CASSRAGVRTEAFF | TRBJ1-1 | TRBV19
CASRQAQWHF | TRBJ1-5 | TRBV6-1
CASSQETAPGNTIYF | TRBJ1-3 | TRBV4-2
CASSLGVRAGGHYEQYF | TRBJ2-7 | TRBV11-2
CASRPLGYNEQFF | TRBJ2-1 | TRBV6-5
CASSPRRGGFYNEQFF | TRBJ2-1 | TRBV5-1
CASRTGTGLSGANVLTF | TRBJ2-6 | TRBV28
CAWSVRSGGGTQYF | TRBJ2-5 | TRBV30
CASSLAQGLAYEQYF | TRBJ2-7 | TRBV7-9
CASSPGAYEQYF | TRBJ2-7 | TRBV6-6